This TCR beta chain came from a study of persistence of HIV-infected CD4 T cells. The libraries were made with immunoSEQ version 4 in survey mode. Assay: immunoSEQ multiplex PCR; the TCRdb copy retains only in-frame clones and omits some. This sample yields 50,000 or so clones, of which around 75% are seen a single time; less than 3% belongs to the top ten. Stimulation used approximately 10 ug/mL lysate from CMV-infected fibroblasts. CD40L/CD69 double-negative CD45RO-high memory CD4+ T cells were collected. A note on this clone: Its matching antigen is unknown.

Germline V gene data show CDR1 as DFQATT and CDR2 as SNEGSKA (reference sequence). Trimming left V 3 bases short and J 2 bases short, with 10 bases between. The CDR3 extends over 13 amino acids. The clonotype comes from an adult man with HIV who was CMV-seropositive. This chain uses TRBV20-1 with TRBJ1-2; no firm D call. The specimen comprised CD4+ T cells sorted from PBMCs after approximately 19-hour stimulation, sampled from a patient who received antiretroviral therapy. CDR3: CSASMGANYGYTF. Here the CDR3 DNA reads TGCAGTGCTAGTATGGGAGCCAACTATGGCTACACCTTC.